The 27 T cell receptor beta chains reported below all come from one sample, sequenced in a study of T cell repertoires in cytomegalovirus infection. Via MiXCR, TCRdb re-called the reads, giving one row per CDR3 protein. The sample has roughly 310,000 distinct CDR3 sequences, roughly a sixth seen once. Material: PBMCs. Source of these receptors: a human donor in good health (CMV status not recorded). Some clones in this sample may be carry-over from other donors' samples.

This clonotype was counted at least ten times. The genes are TRBV7-9 and TRBJ2-1; D is ambiguous. This CDR3 is 13 amino acids long. V was cut by 4 bases and J by 5 bases, with 9 bases left in between. The V gene's germline CDR1 is SEHNR and CDR2 FQNEAQ (reference sequence). CDR3 region: CASSSLRDNEQFF. As DNA, the CDR3 is TGTGCCAGCAGCTCTTTAAGAGACAATGAGCAGTTCTTC.

V gene TRBV7-3 combines with J gene TRBJ2-1; 8 bases map to TRBD1. The CDR3 extends over 16 amino acids. The V gene's germline CDR1 is SGHTA and CDR2 FQGTGA. V shed 4 bases, J shed 6 bases, and the junction held 11 bases outside the gene matches. The CDR3 DNA is TGTGCCAGCAGCTCTTTCCTCCGGACAGGGACCAATGAGCAGTTCTTC. It codes for CASSSFLRTGTNEQFF.

This chain connects TRBV12-3 or TRBV12-4 to TRBJ1-4, with D perhaps matching TRBD1 (5 bases). The CDR3 extends over 14 amino acids. Trimming cost V 1 base and J 6 bases, with 9 bases left between them. This CDR3 is CASSLGGIDEKLFF. In nucleotides, the CDR3 is TGTGCCAGCAGTTTAGGGGGCATCGATGAAAAACTGTTTTTT.

V and J are TRBV12-3 or TRBV12-4 and TRBJ2-2, with D hard to call. CDR3 length: 15 residues. V lost 7 bases to trimming and J lost 6 bases, with 18 bases between them. The CDR3 sequence is CASTRLSFSPGELFF. CDR3 in DNA: TGTGCCAGCACCAGACTTAGTTTTAGTCCCGGGGAGCTGTTTTTT.

The CDR3 DNA follows: TGTGCCAGCAGCGCCCGCCCCGACGATGGCTACACCTTC. Protein sequence: CASSARPDDGYTF. V gene TRBV5-4 combines with J gene TRBJ1-2; D not certain. V dropped 4 bases and J dropped 6 bases, with 13 bases sitting between them. This CDR3 is built from 13 residues. CDR1 is SGHNT, CDR2 YYREEE, per germline (reference sequence).

This clonotype showed up just a few times. The CDR3 sequence is CASRTGGADGYTF. The CDR3 DNA reads TGTGCCAGCCGGACAGGGGGCGCCGATGGCTACACCTTC. This sequence joins TRBV27 and TRBJ1-2, with 11 bases lining up with TRBD1. CDR3 length equals 13 residues. Germline V gives CDR1 MNHEY, CDR2 SMNVEV (reference sequence). V trimming: 8 bases; J trimming: 6 bases; junction bases outside the gene matches: 5.

The table lists this clonotype with many counts. V and J are TRBV7-2 and TRBJ2-1; 9 bases line up with TRBD1. The germline V gene has CDR1 SGHTA and CDR2 FQGNSA. Germline trimming cut 6 bases from V and 7 bases from J; bases unmatched to any gene: 10. The CDR3 runs 15 residues. Here the CDR3 reads CASRLGTGTSNEQFF. The CDR3 DNA sequence: TGTGCCAGCAGGTTGGGGACAGGGACAAGTAATGAGCAGTTCTTC.

The chain couples TRBV20-1 to TRBJ2-7, with D possibly being TRBD2 (6 bases). The CDR3 is made up of 16 amino acids. The germline V gene has CDR1 DFQATT and CDR2 SNEGSKA (reference sequence). V was trimmed by 3 bases and J by 2 bases, leaving 20 bases between them. CDR3 nucleotides: TGCAGTGCTAGTGGTGGGTGGGACTGGAGTGCCTACGAGCAGTACTTC. This sequence encodes CSASGGWDWSAYEQYF.

V gene TRBV7-2 combines with J gene TRBJ2-1; 12 bases fit TRBD2. The CDR3 totals 15 residues. After removal of 2 bases from V and 8 bases from J, the junction contained 4 bases not matched to a gene. Germline values: CDR1 SGHTA, CDR2 FQGNSA. CDR3 DNA: TGTGCCAGCAGCTTACTAGCGGGGGGGTTGGATGAGCAGTTCTTC. Its protein product is CASSLLAGGLDEQFF.

This clonotype came up a few times. A junction boundary mismatches the germline segment, possibly from a read error. V and J are TRBV5-1 and TRBJ2-5, with D perhaps matching TRBD1 (6 bases). In germline, CDR1 is SGHRS, CDR2 YFSETQ. The CDR3 is 14 residues long. CDR3 coding DNA: TGCGCCAGCAGCGAACAACAGGGAGAAGAGGCCCAGTACTTC. Translation gives CASSEQQGEEAQYF.

The chain joins TRBV28 to TRBJ2-3; D is undetermined. Between the trimmed V and J ends, which lost 5 bases and 6 bases, there was a span of 24 bases. This CDR3 spans 17 amino acids. Germline assignment: CDR1 MDHEN and CDR2 SYDVKM. CDR3 sequence (DNA): TGTGCCAGCAGTCTCCCCCCGGTAGGGTCGGGCTCGGATACGCAGTATTTT. Translation gives CASSLPPVGSGSDTQYF.

The J gene is TRBJ1-4, the V gene TRBV5-6; 7 bases align to TRBD1. The CDR3 consists of 16 residues. The V segment lost 2 bases and the J segment 1 base; nucleotides outside the gene matches: 5. Germline V CDR1 and CDR2: SGHDT, YYEEEE. CDR3 nucleotides: TGTGCCAGCAGCTTTAGACAGGGTGGAACTAATGAAAAACTGTTTTTT. Translated, it gives CASSFRQGGTNEKLFF.

This chain uses TRBV4-1 with TRBJ2-7, with D possibly TRBD1 on 5 matching bases. V lost 1 base, J lost 3 bases, and 13 bases lay in between. The CDR3 runs to 15 residues. The germline CDR1 and CDR2 sequences are MGHRA and YSYEKL. Written as DNA, the CDR3 is TGCGCCAGCAGCCAAGCTTTTCAGGGAATCTACGAGCAGTACTTC. Its protein product is CASSQAFQGIYEQYF.

The table lists this clonotype with a few counts. The genes are TRBV7-6 and TRBJ2-3, with 8 bases that match TRBD2. This CDR3 has 15 amino acids. CDR1 SGHVS and CDR2 FNYEAQ come from the germline V gene. The V gene end was trimmed by 5 bases and the J gene end by 5 bases; junction bases not matched to a gene: 9. CDR3 DNA sequence: TGTGCCAGCAGCCCACCGGGGGGGGCCGAAGATACGCAGTATTTT. It codes for CASSPPGGAEDTQYF.

In this sample, this clonotype turned up many times. The chain uses TRBV12-3 or TRBV12-4 and TRBJ1-1, with D hard to call. CDR3 length: 13 amino acids. Trimming stripped 3 bases from V and 4 bases from J, with 9 bases between. In DNA form, the CDR3 reads TGTGCCAGCAGTTTTGCACAGCGCACTGAAGCTTTCTTT. Amino acids: CASSFAQRTEAFF.

This clonotype was recorded many times. The rearrangement uses TRBV6-1 and TRBJ2-1, with 7 nucleotides matching TRBD1. Germline V gives CDR1 MNHNS, CDR2 SASEGT. This CDR3 spans 17 amino acids. With 2 bases clipped from V and 3 bases from J, the junction kept 10 bases outside the gene matches. The CDR3 region has the DNA TGTGCCAGCAGTGAATTAGGGGGCGAGACCCTCTACAATGAGCAGTTCTTC. Translation: CASSELGGETLYNEQFF.

The rearrangement joins TRBV4-3 to TRBJ2-1, with 12 nucleotides matching TRBD1. The V segment lost 1 base and the J segment 5 bases; nucleotides outside the gene matches: 3. CDR1 is LGHNA and CDR2 is YSLEER in the germline V gene. The CDR3 loop spans 16 amino acids. The CDR3 loop is CASSQGWDRGHNEQFF. The CDR3 nucleotides read TGCGCCAGCAGCCAAGGATGGGACAGGGGGCACAATGAGCAGTTCTTC.

This clonotype was seen many times. V and J are TRBV12-3 or TRBV12-4 and TRBJ2-3; D is unresolved. V was shortened by 1 base and J by 11 bases, with 10 bases between the two germline ends. There are 12 residues in the CDR3. For the CDR3, the DNA is TGTGCCAGCAGTTTAGGGGTAGGCCAGCAGTATTTT. Its protein product is CASSLGVGQQYF.

This clonotype was found a few times. The V call is TRBV11-2, the J call TRBJ1-2, with 7 nucleotides matching TRBD1. Germline trimming cut 6 bases from V and 2 bases from J; bases unmatched to any gene: 12. The germline V gene has CDR1 SGHAT and CDR2 FQNNGV. CDR3 size: 16 residues. The CDR3 bases are TGTGCCAGCAGTCTCGGGACAGAGAGAAGAAACTATGGCTACACCTTC. It is translated as CASSLGTERRNYGYTF.

This clonotype was observed a handful of times. With a much larger clone just one base away, this may be a read error. This chain links TRBV7-2 with TRBJ2-1; D uncertain. CDR1 is SGHTA and CDR2 is FQGNSA in the germline V gene. CDR3 size: 13 residues. The V end was cut by 5 bases, the J end by 3 bases, with 8 bases between. This CDR3 is CASSPPNYNEQFF. As DNA, the CDR3 is TGTGCCAGCAGCCCCCCCAACTACAATGAGCAGTTCTTC.

The chain has TRBV6-6 and TRBJ2-7; weak D call: TRBD2 (7 bases). Germline V gene sequence: CDR1 MNHNY, CDR2 SVGAGI (reference sequence). The germline V and J ends were trimmed by 8 bases and 5 bases, with 19 bases remaining between them. The CDR3 contains 14 residues. CDR3 in amino acids: CASCRGGVGHEQYF. DNA for the CDR3: TGTGCCAGCTGTCGAGGGGGGGTCGGGCACGAGCAGTACTTC.

This clonotype was picked up many times. The chain has TRBV7-2 and TRBJ2-3; 10 positions agree with TRBD2. After removal of 0 bases from V and 6 bases from J, the junction contained 3 bases not matched to a gene. The CDR3 has 15 residues. Germline CDR1 SGHTA, CDR2 FQGNSA. The CDR3 DNA sequence: TGTGCCAGCAGCTTAGCTAGCGGGGGGTGGGATACGCAGTATTTT. This encodes CASSLASGGWDTQYF. The whole variable domain, remainder taken from reference TRBV7-2 and TRBJ2-3, is GAGVSQSPSNKVTEKGKDVELRCDPISGHTALYWYRQSLGQGLEFLIYFQGNSAPDKSGLPSDRFSAERTGGSVSTLTIQRTQQEDSAVYLCASSLASGGWDTQYFGPGTRLTVL.

This clonotype was seen a handful of times. The chain joins TRBV9 to TRBJ1-1, with D possibly TRBD1 on 5 matching bases. The germline V gene has CDR1 SGDLS and CDR2 YYNGEE. The CDR3 is 14 residues long. V lost 2 bases and J lost 1, with 9 bases in between. The CDR3 DNA reads TGTGCCAGCAGCGTCGCAGGGAGGAACACTGAAGCTTTCTTT. Translation: CASSVAGRNTEAFF.

This clonotype has a handful of counts. J is TRBJ2-2 and V is TRBV19, with TRBD1 matching over 8 bases. With V trimmed by 6 bases and J by 4 bases, 4 bases remained unmatched. Germline-derived CDR1 and CDR2 are LNHDA and SQIVND (reference sequence). This CDR3 contains 14 residues. As DNA, the CDR3 is TGTGCCAGTAGCCCTCAGGGGGCCACCGGGGAGCTGTTTTTT. Protein sequence: CASSPQGATGELFF.

V usage is TRBV6-6 and J usage is TRBJ2-2; no firm D call. The length of the CDR3 is 16 residues. The germline V gene encodes CDR1 MNHNY and CDR2 SVGAGI (reference sequence). V lost 0 bases and J lost 0, with 8 bases in between. CDR3 in DNA: TGTGCCAGCAGTTACTCACGGACCACGAACACCGGGGAGCTGTTTTTT. Translating gives CASSYSRTTNTGELFF.

The genes are TRBV7-2 and TRBJ2-7; tentative D call: TRBD2 (6 bases). V shed 3 bases and J shed 7 bases, with 16 bases lying between them. The CDR3 spans 14 residues. Germline CDR1 and CDR2: SGHTA and FQGNSA. The CDR3 here is CASSFRLAAGEQYF. The CDR3 nucleotides read TGTGCCAGCAGCTTCCGGTTAGCGGCGGGGGAGCAGTACTTC. Variable domain in full (rest from reference TRBV7-2 and TRBJ2-7): GAGVSQSPSNKVTEKGKDVELRCDPISGHTALYWYRQSLGQGLEFLIYFQGNSAPDKSGLPSDRFSAERTGGSVSTLTIQRTQQEDSAVYLCASSFRLAAGEQYFGPGTRLTVT.

This clonotype has only a few counts. The genes are TRBV19 and TRBJ2-2; maybe TRBD1 (6 bases). The CDR3 consists of 14 residues. Germline lookup yields CDR1 LNHDA and CDR2 SQIVND (reference sequence). V was cut by 6 bases and J by 3 bases, with 11 bases left in between. CDR3 loop: CASRLGTYTGELFF. The CDR3 coding sequence is TGTGCCAGTAGATTAGGGACATACACCGGGGAGCTGTTTTTT.